One sample yielded the 8 T cell receptor beta chains listed below, sequenced in a study of blood T cells in healthy people across ages. A second PCR of 7 to 11 cycles used a sample-barcoded 5' primer and a J-beta primer mix. TCRdb processed the 5' RACE reads anew with MiXCR; each CDR3 protein has one entry. The profile shows 630,000 or so distinct CDR3 sequences, 32% of them singletons. The sequencing sample was made of blood. These receptors were obtained from a woman aged 80 or over in good health.

This clonotype appeared many times. The rearrangement joins TRBV29-1 to TRBJ2-5; no reliable D call. V lost 3 bases and J lost 4, with 9 bases in between. The germline gives CDR1 SQVTM, CDR2 ANQGSEA. The CDR3 sequence is 12 residues long. CDR3 sequence reads: CSVDRARETQYF. The CDR3 region has the DNA TGCAGCGTTGATCGGGCGAGAGAGACCCAGTACTTC. The whole variable domain, remainder taken from reference TRBV29-1 and TRBJ2-5, is SAVISQKPSRDICQRGTSLTIQCQVDSQVTMMFWYRQQPGQSLTLIATANQGSEATYESGFVIDKFPISRPNLTFSTLTVSNMSPEDSSIYLCSVDRARETQYFGPGTRLLVL.

V and J are TRBV12-3 or TRBV12-4 and TRBJ1-1; 7 bases match TRBD1. The trim removed 8 bases at V and 7 bases at J, leaving 10 bases unmatched. The CDR3 runs to 13 residues. CDR3: CASGFDRAREAFF. CDR3 nucleotide sequence: TGTGCCAGCGGGTTCGACAGGGCCCGTGAAGCTTTCTTT.

This clonotype has a count of ten or more. The chain recombines TRBV29-1 with TRBJ2-5, with unresolved D. The CDR3 totals 11 residues. The V and J ends lost 8 bases and 4 bases respectively, with 11 bases between them. Germline loops: CDR1 SQVTM, CDR2 ANQGSEA. The CDR3 loop is CSSEHGETQYF. Here the CDR3 DNA reads TGCAGCTCGGAACACGGAGAGACCCAGTACTTC.

This clonotype was observed at least ten times. The rearrangement links TRBV20-1 to TRBJ2-5, with TRBD1 identical over 12 bases. CDR1 DFQATT and CDR2 SNEGSKA come from the germline V gene (reference sequence). The CDR3 loop spans 14 amino acids. V was pared by 5 bases and J by 11 bases, with 12 bases of the junction left unmatched. CDR3 nucleotides: TGCAGTGCTTCTCCGGGACAGGGGGCTGGGGAGCAGTACTTC. Encoded protein: CSASPGQGAGEQYF.

The chain couples TRBV12-3 or TRBV12-4 to TRBJ2-1, with 10 bases aligning to TRBD2. The CDR3 totals 17 residues. V lost 5 bases to trimming and J lost 1 base; unmatched junction nucleotides: 8. The CDR3 DNA reads as TGTGCCAGCAGTGGGGGGCTAGCGGGAGAATCCTACAATGAGCAGTTCTTC. As protein: CASSGGLAGESYNEQFF.

This chain uses TRBV29-1 with TRBJ2-3; D unclear. The CDR3 has 17 amino acids. The V gene lost 1 base and the J gene lost 0 bases, with 17 bases spanning the gap. CDR1 and CDR2 (germline): SQVTM, ANQGSEA. CDR3 in DNA: TGCAGCGTTGAAGCCCAAAGGGCGGTGCCTAGCACAGATACGCAGTATTTT. As protein: CSVEAQRAVPSTDTQYF.

Ten or more counts support this clonotype. CDR3 nucleotide sequence: TGTGCCAGCAGCGGGACTCCCGAGGTGATGCAGTATTTT. Its translation is CASSGTPEVMQYF. The chain carries TRBV5-5 and TRBJ2-3; D may be TRBD2 (6 bases). The V gene's germline CDR1 is SGHKS and CDR2 YYEKEE (reference sequence). V was pared by 4 bases and J by 11 bases, with 17 bases between. The CDR3 is 13 amino acids.

The chain joins TRBV12-3 or TRBV12-4 to TRBJ2-3; no firm D call. V was trimmed by 6 bases and J by 4 bases, leaving 14 bases between them. The CDR3 has 14 amino acids. The CDR3 DNA reads TGTGCCAGCAGGACCGGAGAGAGCGCAGATACGCAGTATTTT. Protein sequence: CASRTGESADTQYF.